This TCR beta chain was recovered during a study of blood T cell repertoires in COVID-19. Method: immunoSEQ multiplex PCR; TCRdb's copy keeps in-frame clones and lacks some. The table shows 65,000 to 70,000 clones, with roughly 85% occurring only once. V lost 7 bases and J lost 3, with 15 bases in between. Germline lookup yields CDR1 SGHNT and CDR2 YENEEA. This CDR3 is 15 amino acids long. This chain links TRBV11-3 with TRBJ2-2, with D possibly being TRBD2 (5 bases). This sequence was found in a man older than 75 with acute or convalescent COVID-19. Sequenced sample: peripheral blood. The CDR3: CASTSRGQYTGELFF. The CDR3 DNA sequence: TGTGCCAGCACTTCTCGGGGTCAGTACACCGGGGAGCTGTTTTTT.